These 21 T cell receptor beta chains were all obtained from the same sample, sequenced in a study of blood T cell repertoires in COVID-19 (dated by TCRdb to the early 2020s). The method was the immunoSEQ multiplex PCR assay. In its TCRdb copy, this immuneACCESS table keeps in-frame sequences only and misses some clones. Where compared with another copy, unresolved V genes explain less than half of these, and the others have no known cause. The sample table lists about 300,000 clones, roughly 83% of them with a count of one. The ten largest account for roughly 1.5% of the sample. Specimen: peripheral blood. These TCRs come from a human donor with COVID-19, enrolled during active disease. The donor label of this sample is uncertain.

A note on this clone: The same CDR3 is also encoded by other DNA sequences in this sample. The chain joins TRBV7-3 to TRBJ1-4; 11 positions agree with TRBD1. J gave up 6 bases and V 4 bases, and 1 base lay outside the gene matches. Germline V CDR1 and CDR2: SGHTA, FQGTGA. This CDR3 has 14 amino acids. Here the CDR3 DNA reads TGTGCCAGCAGCTCGGGACAGGGGGATGAAAAACTGTTTTTT. This translates into CASSSGQGDEKLFF.

Remarks on this clone: One end of the junction does not line up with germline, which may come from a read error. V usage is TRBV7-2 and J usage is TRBJ1-4; D remains ambiguous. The CDR3 covers 17 residues. Germline assignment: CDR1 SGHTA and CDR2 FQGNSA. In nucleotides, the CDR3 is TGTGCCAGCACCTTAGATGTTCCCTCTGCAACTAATGAAAAACTGTTTTTT. This translates into CASTLDVPSATNEKLFF.

The chain couples TRBV2 to TRBJ1-6; the D gene is possibly TRBD1 (5 bases). The CDR3 has 16 amino acids. The V end was cut by 8 bases, the J end by 9 bases, with 23 bases between. Germline lookup yields CDR1 SNHLY and CDR2 FYNNEI. CDR3 bases: TGTGCCAGCCTCCGGGAGTGGGGGATTATGGCTTCACCCCTCCACTTT. It is translated as CASLREWGIMASPLHF.

This clone was detected only a few times. V is TRBV19 and J is TRBJ1-5; D is perhaps TRBD1 (6 bases). This CDR3 is built from 15 residues. Trimming pared 1 base from V and 0 bases from J, leaving 7 bases between. The germline gives CDR1 LNHDA, CDR2 SQIVND (reference sequence). CDR3 in DNA: TGTGCCAGTAGTATAGTAGGGGGTAGCAATCAGCCCCAGCATTTT. Translation: CASSIVGGSNQPQHF.

The chain links TRBV5-4 to TRBJ2-5; D may be TRBD2 (5 bases). The germline gives CDR1 SGHNT, CDR2 YYREEE (reference sequence). Deletions cut 6 bases from V and 1 base from J, with 19 bases between. The CDR3 has 16 residues. The CDR3 bases are TGTGCCAGCAACTCCGCCTCGAGGAGCGGCCAAGAGACCCAGTACTTC. Encoded protein: CASNSASRSGQETQYF.

This sequence joins TRBV19 and TRBJ1-2; weak D call: TRBD1 (5 bases). Trimming cost V 8 bases and J 2 bases, with 12 bases left between them. In germline, CDR1 is LNHDA, CDR2 SQIVND (reference sequence). The CDR3 runs 13 residues. The chain's CDR3 is CASGGSNNYGYTF. Written as DNA, the CDR3 is TGTGCCAGTGGGGGGAGCAACAACTATGGCTACACCTTC. Full variable domain (missing parts from reference TRBV19 and TRBJ1-2): DGGITQSPKYLFRKEGQNVTLSCEQNLNHDAMYWYRQDPGQGLRLIYYSQIVNDFQKGDIAEGYSVSREKKESFPLTVTSAQKNPTAFYLCASGGSNNYGYTFGSGTRLTVV.

This sequence joins TRBV28 and TRBJ2-7, with 10 bases lining up with TRBD1. This CDR3 spans 14 amino acids. V was pared by 5 bases and J by 5 bases, with 6 bases of the junction left unmatched. Germline assignment: CDR1 MDHEN and CDR2 SYDVKM. DNA for the CDR3: TGTGCCAGCAGTCCTGGGACAGGGGTTCACGAGCAGTACTTC. Amino acids: CASSPGTGVHEQYF.

The V gene is TRBV6-5, the J gene TRBJ2-7; 9 bases are a match to TRBD1. Per germline, CDR1 MNHEY and CDR2 SVGAGI. The V and J ends lost 8 bases and 1 base, in that order; junction bases with no gene match: 9. The CDR3 runs to 15 residues. CDR3 in DNA: TGTGCCAGCTCGGGGCCGACAGGGGGATCCTACGAGCAGTACTTC. Translating it yields CASSGPTGGSYEQYF.

This clone was picked up a small number of times. The chain uses TRBV18 and TRBJ1-1; 10 nucleotides match TRBD1. The CDR3 totals 14 residues. V gave up 0 bases and J gave up 6 bases; unmatched junction bases: 1. Germline CDR1 and CDR2: KGHSH and LQKENI. The CDR3 region is CASSPPGQGSEAFF. In nucleotides, the CDR3 is TGTGCCAGCTCACCACCGGGACAGGGGTCTGAAGCTTTCTTT.

This rearrangement joins TRBV11-2 to TRBJ2-7; 16 positions match TRBD2. The CDR3 length is 17 residues. Losses at the gene ends were 5 bases for V and 7 bases for J; bases not matched to a gene: 11. Germline V gives CDR1 SGHAT, CDR2 FQNNGV. The DNA for the CDR3 is TGTGCCAGCAGCACGGGGACTAGCGGGAGGGCCTCGGGAGAGCAGTACTTC. This translates into CASSTGTSGRASGEQYF.

This clone was observed a single time. J is TRBJ1-2 and V is TRBV10-3; TRBD1 aligns across 8 bases. Germline-derived CDR1 and CDR2 are ENHRY and SYGVKD. There are 15 residues in the CDR3. Unmatched junction bases numbered 7, after V lost 0 bases and J lost 7 bases. CDR3 in DNA: TGTGCCATCAGTGAGTCCCAAGGACAGGGACGTGGCTACACCTTC. It yields the protein CAISESQGQGRGYTF.

This chain uses TRBV7-2 with TRBJ2-5; a weak D match, TRBD2 (7 bases). Per germline, CDR1 SGHTA and CDR2 FQGNSA. V was shortened by 5 bases and J by 4 bases, with 20 bases between the two germline ends. CDR3 length: 16 residues. The CDR3 here is CASSPSRGAGGETQYF. CDR3 sequence (DNA): TGTGCCAGCAGCCCCTCTCGGGGGGCCGGCGGAGAGACCCAGTACTTC.

The chain links TRBV15 to TRBJ1-4, with a possible D match to TRBD1 (5 bases). The CDR3 has 14 amino acids. V shed 3 bases and J shed 7 bases, with 12 bases lying between them. Looked up from germline, CDR1 is LNHNV and CDR2 is YYDKDF (reference sequence). CDR3 protein: CATSRVTEGEKLFF. The CDR3 nucleotides read TGTGCCACCAGCAGGGTGACAGAAGGTGAAAAACTGTTTTTT.

The rearrangement joins TRBV7-6 to TRBJ2-1, with 7 bases identical to TRBD2. Looked up from germline, CDR1 is SGHVS and CDR2 is FNYEAQ. J was trimmed by 15 bases and V by 3 bases; bases with no gene match: 14. The CDR3 sequence is 14 residues long. The DNA of the CDR3 is TGTGCCAGCAGCTTGGCGGGAGCCACGTCCGTGCCGTTCTTC. Translated, it gives CASSLAGATSVPFF. The full variable domain, its missing parts supplied by reference TRBV7-6 and TRBJ2-1, is GAGVSQSPRYKVTKRGQDVALRCDPISGHVSLYWYRQALGQGPEFLTYFNYEAQQDKSGLPNDRFSAERPEGSISTLTIQRTEQRDSAMYRCASSLAGATSVPFFGPGTRLTVL.

The V gene is TRBV5-1, the J gene TRBJ2-3, with 11 positions matching TRBD1. This CDR3 is built from 15 residues. From germline, CDR1 is SGHRS and CDR2 YFSETQ. With V trimmed by 1 base and J by 6 bases, 4 bases remained unmatched. The CDR3 sequence is CASSLSGQGDDTQYF. CDR3 DNA sequence: TGCGCCAGCAGCTTGTCGGGACAGGGGGATGATACGCAGTATTTT.

The chain carries TRBV4-3 and TRBJ1-2; D is undetermined. The CDR3 has 14 residues. The germline V gene encodes CDR1 LGHNA and CDR2 YSLEER. V lost 0 bases and J 8 bases, leaving 13 bases between the germline ends. CDR3 nucleotide sequence: TGCGCCAGCAGCCAAGATAGGCAGGCCTACGGCTACACCTTC. This gives the protein CASSQDRQAYGYTF.

The chain combines TRBV7-9 with TRBJ2-5, with 7 bases matching TRBD2. This CDR3 contains 14 residues. The germline gives CDR1 SEHNR, CDR2 FQNEAQ (reference sequence). Trimming cost V 4 bases and J 12 bases; bases outside gene matches: 14. CDR3 region: CASSSNLLSSGEYF. DNA for the CDR3: TGTGCCAGCAGCTCCAACTTACTATCTAGCGGAGAGTACTTC.

The rearrangement uses TRBV18 and TRBJ2-3, with 7 bases identical to TRBD1. The V and J ends lost 7 bases and 2 bases, in that order; junction bases with no gene match: 6. Germline CDR1 reads KGHSH; CDR2 reads LQKENI. The CDR3 sequence is 14 residues long. The CDR3 DNA follows: TGTGCCAGCTTCCCCGGGACAGACACAGATACGCAGTATTTT. Amino acids: CASFPGTDTDTQYF.

The rearrangement uses TRBV6-5 and TRBJ2-7; D is possibly TRBD2 (6 bases). CDR1 is MNHEY, CDR2 SVGAGI, per germline. This CDR3 is 14 amino acids long. The V and J ends lost 4 bases and 0 bases respectively, with 10 bases between them. The CDR3 region has the DNA TGTGCCAGCAGTTTATCCGGGAGCTCCTACGAGCAGTACTTC. Translation gives CASSLSGSSYEQYF.

In this sample, this clone turned up once. The V gene is TRBV2, the J gene TRBJ2-7; possible D gene TRBD1, 5 bases. This CDR3 has 14 residues. Germline CDR1 reads SNHLY; CDR2 reads FYNNEI. V lost 5 bases to trimming and J lost 2 bases, with 13 bases between them. The CDR3 sequence is CASSRLTDTYEQYF. The CDR3 DNA sequence: TGTGCCAGCAGTCGCTTGACAGATACCTACGAGCAGTACTTC.

The chain combines TRBV5-6 with TRBJ2-7; 8 bases line up with TRBD1. Germline-derived CDR1 and CDR2 are SGHDT and YYEEEE. This CDR3 is built from 12 residues. V was clipped by 10 bases and J by 2 bases; unmatched bases: 5. Here the CDR3 reads CAGGRGPYEQYF. The CDR3 DNA reads as TGTGCCGGGGGCAGGGGGCCCTACGAGCAGTACTTC.